A single sample gave rise to the 28 T cell receptor beta chains below, sequenced in a study of glioma-infiltrating T cells (dated by TCRdb to between 2015 and 2016). The listed sequencing device is Illumina MiSeq. The iRepertoire nested amplicon-rescue multiplex PCR (arm-PCR) platform was used to amplify TCR alpha and beta CDR3 regions from RNA. TCRdb reworked the public reads: Q25 trimming with fastp, MiXCR clone assembly, productive beta chains retained. Duplicate CDR3 protein sequences are folded into a single record with the most common DNA and genes. The sample records approximately 100,000 distinct CDR3 sequences, about 25% of which are singletons. The ten largest clonotypes hold about a third of the sample. Sequencing input: glioma tissue, nonneoplastic brain tissue, or PBMCs (not recorded which). The receptors derive from a human donor with low-grade glioma or glioblastoma, undergoing nonglioma brain surgery, or in good health (not recorded which).

Comment on this clonotype: This may stem from a read error, because a much larger clone lies one nucleotide away. The rearrangement joins TRBV5-1 to TRBJ1-1, with 7 bases fitting TRBD1. The germline V gene has CDR1 SGHRS and CDR2 YFSETQ. V lost 4 bases, J lost 5 bases, and 11 bases stayed unmatched. This CDR3 is built from 15 residues. CDR3 in DNA: TGCGCCAGCAGCCCGGGACAGATTAGAGATACTGAAGCTTTCTTT. This encodes CASSPGQIRDTEAFF. Together with reference TRBV5-1 and TRBJ1-1, the CDR3 gives the full variable domain: KAGVTQTPRYLIKTRGQQVTLSCSPISGHRSVSWYQQTPGQGLQFLFEYFSETQRNKGNFPGRFSGRQFSNSRSEMNVSTLELGDSALYLCASSPGQIRDTEAFFGQGTRLTVV.

This clonotype is a singleton in its sample. A read error may explain this, as a much larger clone is one base away. The rearrangement joins TRBV12-3 or TRBV12-4 to TRBJ2-1; 11 nucleotides line up with TRBD2. This CDR3 comprises 15 residues. Here the CDR3 reads CASGYRTSGHNEQLF. The CDR3 DNA is TGTGCCAGCGGGTATCGGACTAGCGGGCACAATGAGCAGCTCTTC.

With respect to this clonotype: The germline gene is not matched at one end of the junction; a read error may be the cause. V gene TRBV28 combines with J gene TRBJ2-1; a possible D gene is TRBD2 (6 bases). CDR3 size: 15 residues. CDR1 and CDR2 from the germline V gene are MDHEN and SYDVKM. The CDR3 spells CASSDFGGDYNKQFF. The CDR3 DNA is TGTGCCAGCAGTGACTTCGGGGGAGATTACAATAAGCAGTTCTTC.

For this clonotype: Since a much larger clone is just one base distant, this may be a read error. This CDR3 is missing its conserved last phenylalanine or tryptophan, likely due to a read error. This chain uses TRBV29-1 with TRBJ2-1, with 8 bases lining up with TRBD1. This CDR3 has 14 residues. Unmatched junction bases numbered 1, after V lost 1 base and J lost 2 bases. Germline V lookup: CDR1 SQVTM, CDR2 ANQGSEA. The CDR3 here is CSVEGRGPYNEQFS. The CDR3 DNA sequence: TGCAGCGTTGAAGGCAGGGGGCCCTACAATGAGCAGTTCTCC.

The V and J genes are TRBV7-3 and TRBJ1-1; 11 bases are shared with TRBD1. Germline V gene lookup returns CDR1 SGHTA and CDR2 FQGTGA. After removal of 5 bases from V and 4 bases from J, the junction contained 9 bases not matched to a gene. This CDR3 has 16 residues. Here the CDR3 DNA reads TGTGCCAGCAGCCCGTTTGGACAGGGGGCTACCACTGAAGCTTTCTTT. It encodes CASSPFGQGATTEAFF.

This clonotype was observed at least ten times. This chain joins TRBV2 and TRBJ1-1, with D uncertain. V lost 6 bases and J lost 7, with 18 bases in between. CDR1 and CDR2 from the germline V gene are SNHLY and FYNNEI. The CDR3 covers 14 residues. The CDR3 sequence is CASRGDFGRVEAFF. In DNA, the CDR3 is TGTGCCAGCAGGGGAGATTTTGGCCGGGTTGAAGCTTTCTTT.

This clonotype was observed at least ten times. This chain connects TRBV29-1 to TRBJ1-1, with D unresolved. CDR3 length: 10 amino acids. From germline, CDR1 is SQVTM and CDR2 ANQGSEA. V shed 3 bases and J shed 5 bases, with 4 bases lying between them. The CDR3 sequence: CSVDGTEAFF. The CDR3 nucleotides are TGCAGCGTTGATGGGACTGAAGCTTTCTTT.

This clonotype was recorded many times. The V call is TRBV28, the J call TRBJ2-5; D gene ambiguous. From germline, CDR1 is MDHEN and CDR2 SYDVKM. V was cut by 6 bases and J by 5 bases, with 19 bases left in between. This CDR3 is built from 15 residues. The CDR3, as DNA: TGTGCCAGCAGGAACCCGGGTTCTAGTCCGGAGACCCAGTACTTC. This sequence encodes CASRNPGSSPETQYF.

About this clonotype itself: This may stem from a read error, because a much larger clone lies one nucleotide away. This chain links TRBV6-1 with TRBJ2-3; maybe TRBD2 (5 bases). Trimming left V 5 bases short and J 4 bases short, with 13 bases between. Germline V lookup: CDR1 MNHNS, CDR2 SASEGT. CDR3 size: 14 residues. The CDR3 coding sequence is TGTGCCAGCAGTAGGCCCCGGCGGGCAGATACGCAGTATTTT. It is translated as CASSRPRRADTQYF.

This clonotype has more than one count but fewer than ten. One base away lies a much larger clone, so this may be a sequencing read error. V and J are TRBV20-1 and TRBJ2-3; possibly TRBD1 for D (6 bases). The CDR3 is 16 amino acids. Trimming cost V 6 bases and J 8 bases, with 27 bases left between them. Germline CDR1 reads DFQATT; CDR2 reads SNEGSKA (reference sequence). Here the CDR3 reads CSAITGTQTPPFTQYF. The DNA for the CDR3 is TGCAGTGCCATAACCGGGACACAGACCCCTCCATTTACGCAGTATTTT.

This clonotype was found many times. The chain is built from TRBV12-3 or TRBV12-4 and TRBJ2-3, with 11 nucleotides matching TRBD2. This CDR3 contains 15 residues. V lost 5 bases, J lost 3 bases, and 4 bases stayed unmatched. The CDR3 nucleotides read TGTGCCAGCAGTCCTAGCGGGAGGCAGACAGATACGCAGTATTTT. Amino acids: CASSPSGRQTDTQYF.

At least ten counts were recorded for this clonotype. The chain employs TRBV5-1 and TRBJ2-7, with TRBD2 as a possible D gene (6 bases). The CDR3 sequence is 15 residues long. V lost 5 bases to trimming and J lost 2 bases, with 17 bases between them. Germline CDR1 reads SGHRS; CDR2 reads YFSETQ. The DNA of the CDR3 is TGCGCCAGCAGACTCTGGGGAGGTCCCCCCTACGAGCAGTACTTC. Translated: CASRLWGGPPYEQYF.

The rearrangement uses TRBV30 and TRBJ2-5; D uncertain. V was clipped by 0 bases and J by 8 bases, with 7 bases between them. From germline, CDR1 is GTSNPN and CDR2 SVGIG (reference sequence). This CDR3 contains 11 residues. The DNA for the CDR3 is TGTGCCTGGAGTGTATGGGGAACCCAGTACTTC. Its protein product is CAWSVWGTQYF.

This clonotype showed up many times. The chain links TRBV20-1 to TRBJ1-4; TRBD1 might be the D (5 bases). The CDR3 totals 15 residues. V was pared by 0 bases and J by 7 bases, with 15 bases between. Germline-derived CDR1 and CDR2 are DFQATT and SNEGSKA (reference sequence). The CDR3 loop reads CSARDREGRGEKLFF. The CDR3 DNA is TGCAGTGCTAGAGATCGGGAGGGGCGCGGTGAAAAACTGTTTTTT.

This clonotype was seen ten or more times. This CDR3 is CASSFEMEDGYTF. The CDR3 nucleotides are TGTGCCAGCAGTTTCGAGATGGAAGATGGCTACACCTTC. The V and J genes are TRBV12-3 or TRBV12-4 and TRBJ1-2; D is ambiguous. With 3 bases removed from V and 6 bases from J, the gap between germline ends came to 11 bases. The CDR3 is 13 residues long.

This clonotype was picked up many times. The chain joins TRBV11-3 to TRBJ2-5, with D tentatively TRBD2 (6 bases). The CDR3 extends over 16 amino acids. The germline V gene encodes CDR1 SGHNT and CDR2 YENEEA. The germline V and J ends were trimmed by 4 bases and 2 bases, with 17 bases remaining between them. The CDR3 coding sequence is TGTGCCAGCAGCTCAATGGGCGGACTACTACAAGAGACCCAGTACTTC. It specifies CASSSMGGLLQETQYF.

The CDR3 DNA sequence: TGTGCCAGCAGTTACCCTACGGAGGTTGGCGGTGAAGAGACCCAGTACTTC. It is translated as CASSYPTEVGGEETQYF. The chain couples TRBV6-6 to TRBJ2-5, with D maybe TRBD2 (5 bases). This CDR3 has 17 amino acids. Germline V CDR1 and CDR2: MNHNY, SVGAGI (reference sequence). Trimming removed 2 bases from V and 3 bases from J, with 19 bases in between.

This clonotype was recorded at least ten times. The J gene is TRBJ2-3, the V gene TRBV12-3 or TRBV12-4; the match to TRBD2 covers 10 bases. This CDR3 comprises 15 residues. The V segment lost 2 bases and the J segment 8 bases; nucleotides outside the gene matches: 7. This chain's CDR3 is CASSLSAGGIGTQYF. CDR3 sequence (DNA): TGTGCCAGCAGTTTATCAGCGGGGGGGATTGGTACGCAGTATTTT.

In its sample, this clonotype was seen many times. The rearrangement uses TRBV4-1 and TRBJ2-1, with 10 bases aligning to TRBD2. Germline CDR1 is MGHRA and CDR2 is YSYEKL. The CDR3 spans 16 residues. The trim removed 1 base at V and 4 bases at J, leaving 4 bases unmatched. CDR3 loop: CASSQVGSGGYNEQFF. CDR3 sequence (DNA): TGCGCCAGCAGCCAAGTTGGTAGCGGGGGGTACAATGAGCAGTTCTTC.

This clonotype was seen repeatedly, ten times or more. CDR3 sequence reads: CASSYVVGTDTQYF. The CDR3 DNA is TGTGCCAGCAGTTACGTAGTGGGCACAGATACGCAGTATTTT. The chain combines TRBV6-6 with TRBJ2-3; D remains unclear. The germline V gene encodes CDR1 MNHNY and CDR2 SVGAGI (reference sequence). This CDR3 is built from 14 residues. Trimming pared 2 bases from V and 1 base from J, leaving 7 bases between.

As to this clonotype: It may be a read error: a sequence one base away is much more abundant. For the CDR3, the DNA is TGTGCCAGCAGCCAAGTAGGGGGCTACTACAATGAGCAGTTCTTC. Its translation: CASSQVGGYYNEQFF. The V call is TRBV14, the J call TRBJ2-1, with 7 bases that match TRBD1. Germline trimming cut 1 base from V and 3 bases from J; bases unmatched to any gene: 3. Germline CDR1 and CDR2: SGHDN and FVKESK. This CDR3 comprises 15 residues.

Comment on this clonotype: At one end, the junction sequence differs from germline, possibly due to a read error. This chain links TRBV7-9 with TRBJ1-2, with 9 bases matching TRBD1. Germline assignment: CDR1 SEHNR and CDR2 FQNEAQ (reference sequence). The CDR3 has 14 residues. CDR3: CASSSWDRESGCTF. In nucleotides, the CDR3 is TGTGCCAGCAGTTCTTGGGACAGGGAATCTGGCTGCACCTTC.

This clonotype was found many times. This sequence joins TRBV7-2 and TRBJ1-4, with 9 bases identical to TRBD1. J lost 6 bases, V lost 5 bases, and 10 bases had no gene match. The CDR3 length is 16 residues. CDR1 and CDR2 from the germline V gene are SGHTA and FQGNSA. The CDR3 loop reads CASSLGNRDRDEKLFF. CDR3 in DNA: TGTGCCAGCAGCCTGGGGAACCGGGACAGGGATGAAAAACTGTTTTTT.

The chain is built from TRBV7-3 and TRBJ2-1; no definite D call. Germline V CDR1 and CDR2: SGHTA, FQGTGA. The CDR3 is made up of 13 amino acids. V was cut by 0 bases and J by 6 bases, with 6 bases left in between. CDR3 in amino acids: CASSLTPSNEQFF. The CDR3 region has the DNA TGTGCCAGCAGCTTAACCCCTAGCAATGAGCAGTTCTTC.

This clonotype was observed many times. This chain joins TRBV20-1 and TRBJ2-1; D not certain. The CDR3 sequence is 14 residues long. Per the germline V gene, CDR1 is DFQATT and CDR2 is SNEGSKA (reference sequence). V was trimmed by 0 bases and J by 5 bases, leaving 11 bases between them. CDR3 in DNA: TGCAGTGCTAGAGATCCGGGTAAAGACAATGAGCAGTTCTTC. Protein product: CSARDPGKDNEQFF.

On this clonotype: A much more abundant neighbour one base away suggests this may be a read error. The rearrangement joins TRBV28 to TRBJ2-2; maybe TRBD2 (6 bases). Deletions cut 2 bases from V and 7 bases from J, with 17 bases between. The CDR3 totals 16 residues. Germline V gene lookup returns CDR1 MDHEN and CDR2 SYDVKM. As DNA, the CDR3 is TGTGCCAGCAGTTTACCCCCTCAGGAGGGAGGCGGGGAGCTGTTTTTT. Translation gives CASSLPPQEGGGELFF.

As concerns this clonotype: This may be a read error, as it is one base from a much larger clone. The chain couples TRBV29-1 to TRBJ2-1; 9 bases are a match to TRBD2. The CDR3 covers 14 residues. Germline V lookup: CDR1 SQVTM, CDR2 ANQGSEA. V trimming: 4 bases; J trimming: 12 bases; junction bases outside the gene matches: 13. DNA of the CDR3: TGCAGCGTTGGGCTGGCGGGAGGGCAGAGTGTGCAGTTCTTC. This translates into CSVGLAGGQSVQFF.

This clonotype was picked up many times. The CDR3 is CASKLAGSDEQFF. The CDR3 DNA is TGTGCCAGCAAACTAGCGGGAAGCGATGAGCAGTTCTTC. The chain recombines TRBV2 with TRBJ2-1; TRBD2 matches at 10 bases. V gave up 7 bases and J gave up 8 bases; unmatched junction bases: 5. The CDR3 is 13 amino acids. Germline loops: CDR1 SNHLY, CDR2 FYNNEI.